This T cell receptor beta chain was retrieved from a study of CD8 T cells in ankylosing spondylitis. The V and J ends lost 7 bases and 3 bases, in that order; junction bases with no gene match: 7. The V gene's germline CDR1 is SGHTA and CDR2 FQGNSA. There are 15 residues in the CDR3. Comments on this clonotype: The antigen remains unidentified.

As the method for making TCR beta libraries, quantitative 5'-RACE with molecular barcodes was used. TCRdb processed the 5' RACE reads anew with MiXCR; each CDR3 protein has one entry. The sample carries 650,000 to 800,000 distinct CDR3 sequences, 15% to 20% recorded once. General study results and limits: The study identified a TCR beta motif of under ten highly homologous variants that appeared characteristic of ankylosing spondylitis blood. Earlier reports found some motif variants in synovial fluid and blood in reactive arthritis. Disease-linked clones displayed a CD8+ phenotype and appeared relatively rarely in peripheral blood.

The clonotype was recovered from a male donor with ankylosing spondylitis. This sequence joins TRBV7-2 and TRBJ2-7; the match to TRBD2 covers 12 bases. Source material: blood, either unsorted or a sorted T cell fraction (not recorded which). The CDR3 DNA follows: TGTGCCAGCACCCTAGGACTAGCGGGGTTCTACGAGCAGTACTTC. This gives the protein CASTLGLAGFYEQYF.